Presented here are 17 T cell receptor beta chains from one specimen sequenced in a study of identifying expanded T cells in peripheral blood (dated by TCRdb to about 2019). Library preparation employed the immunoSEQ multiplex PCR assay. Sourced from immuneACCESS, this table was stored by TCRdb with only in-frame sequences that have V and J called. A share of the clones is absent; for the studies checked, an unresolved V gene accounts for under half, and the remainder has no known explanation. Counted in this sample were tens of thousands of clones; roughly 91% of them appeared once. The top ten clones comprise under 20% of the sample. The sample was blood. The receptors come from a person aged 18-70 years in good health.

CDR3 DNA sequence: TGTGCCAGCAGCACCGGGGGACAGGGGGCCGATACTAACTATGGCTACACCTTC. It yields the protein CASSTGGQGADTNYGYTF. V and J are TRBV7-2 and TRBJ1-2; 12 bases are shared with TRBD1. V lost 5 bases and J lost 0; bases outside the gene matches: 10. The CDR3 length is 18 residues. Germline V gene data show CDR1 as SGHTA and CDR2 as FQGNSA.

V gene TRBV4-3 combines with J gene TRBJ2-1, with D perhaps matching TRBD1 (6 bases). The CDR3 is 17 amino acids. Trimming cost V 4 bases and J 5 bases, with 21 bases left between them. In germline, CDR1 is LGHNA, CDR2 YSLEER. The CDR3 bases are TGCGCCAGCAGCCGCCGGGATCAGGGGATTATCAACAATGAGCAGTTCTTC. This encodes CASSRRDQGIINNEQFF.

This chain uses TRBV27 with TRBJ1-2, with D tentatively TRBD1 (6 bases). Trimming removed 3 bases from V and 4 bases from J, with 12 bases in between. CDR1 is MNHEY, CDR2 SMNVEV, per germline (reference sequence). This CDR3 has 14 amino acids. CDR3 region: CASSLGGLGYGYTF. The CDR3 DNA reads TGTGCCAGCAGTTTGGGGGGCTTGGGCTATGGCTACACCTTC.

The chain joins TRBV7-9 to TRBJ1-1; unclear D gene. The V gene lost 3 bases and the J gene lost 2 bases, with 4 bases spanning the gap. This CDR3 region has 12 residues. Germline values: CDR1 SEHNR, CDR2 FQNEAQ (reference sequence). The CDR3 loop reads CASSFSNTEAFF. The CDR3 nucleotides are TGTGCCAGCAGCTTCAGCAACACTGAAGCTTTCTTT.

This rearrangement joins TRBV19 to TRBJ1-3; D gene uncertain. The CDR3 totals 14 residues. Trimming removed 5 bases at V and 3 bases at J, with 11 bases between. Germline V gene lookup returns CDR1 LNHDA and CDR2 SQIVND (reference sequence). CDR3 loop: CASSFGFYGNTIYF. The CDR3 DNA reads TGTGCCAGTAGTTTTGGGTTTTATGGAAACACCATATATTTT.

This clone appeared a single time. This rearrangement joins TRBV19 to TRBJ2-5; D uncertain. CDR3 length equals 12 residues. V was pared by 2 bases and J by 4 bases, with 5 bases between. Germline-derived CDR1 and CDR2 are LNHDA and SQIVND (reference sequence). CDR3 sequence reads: CASSISRETQYF. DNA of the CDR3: TGTGCCAGTAGTATATCCCGAGAGACCCAGTACTTC.

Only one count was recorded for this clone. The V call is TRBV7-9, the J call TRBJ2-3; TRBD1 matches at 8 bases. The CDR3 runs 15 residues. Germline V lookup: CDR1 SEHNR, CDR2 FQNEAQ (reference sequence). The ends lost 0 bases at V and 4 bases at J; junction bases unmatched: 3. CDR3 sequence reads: CASSLAGRGPDTQYF. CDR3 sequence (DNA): TGTGCCAGCAGCTTAGCAGGCAGGGGGCCAGATACGCAGTATTTT.

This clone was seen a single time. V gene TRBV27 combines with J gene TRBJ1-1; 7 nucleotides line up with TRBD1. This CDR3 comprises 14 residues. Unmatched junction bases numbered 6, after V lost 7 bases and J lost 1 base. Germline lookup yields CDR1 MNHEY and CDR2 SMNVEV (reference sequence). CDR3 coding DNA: TGTGCCAGCAACAGGGGAAGTCGGAACACTGAAGCTTTCTTT. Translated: CASNRGSRNTEAFF.

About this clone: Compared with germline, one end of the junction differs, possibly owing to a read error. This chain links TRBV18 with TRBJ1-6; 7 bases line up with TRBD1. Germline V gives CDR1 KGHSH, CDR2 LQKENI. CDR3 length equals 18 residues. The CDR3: CASSPRGLSRTGEVPLNF. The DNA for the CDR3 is TGTGCCAGCTCACCACGAGGTCTTTCCCGGACAGGAGAGGTCCCTTTAAACTTT.

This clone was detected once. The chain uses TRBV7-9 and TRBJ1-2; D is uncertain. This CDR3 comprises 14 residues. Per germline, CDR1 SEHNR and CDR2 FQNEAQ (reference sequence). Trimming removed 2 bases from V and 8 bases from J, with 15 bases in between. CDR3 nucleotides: TGTGCCAGCAGCTTATTTGGACCGTTGGGGGGCTACACCTTC. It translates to CASSLFGPLGGYTF.

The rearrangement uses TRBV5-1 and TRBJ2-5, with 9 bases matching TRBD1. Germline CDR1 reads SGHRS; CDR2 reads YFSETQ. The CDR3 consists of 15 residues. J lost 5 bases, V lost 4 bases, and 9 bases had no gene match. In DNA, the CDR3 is TGCGCCAGCAGCCTAGGTACCGGGACAGGGGAGACCCAGTACTTC. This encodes CASSLGTGTGETQYF.

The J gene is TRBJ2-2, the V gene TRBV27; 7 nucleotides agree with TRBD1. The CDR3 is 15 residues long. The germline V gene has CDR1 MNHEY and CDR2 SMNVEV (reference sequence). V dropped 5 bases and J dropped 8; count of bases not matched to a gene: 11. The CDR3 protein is CASSLTGYDSGELFF. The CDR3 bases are TGTGCCAGCAGTCTGACAGGGTACGATTCTGGGGAGCTGTTTTTT.

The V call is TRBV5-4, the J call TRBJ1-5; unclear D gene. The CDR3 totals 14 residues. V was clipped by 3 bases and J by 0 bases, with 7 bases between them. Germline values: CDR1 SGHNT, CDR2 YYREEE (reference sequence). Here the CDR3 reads CASSSGLSNQPQHF. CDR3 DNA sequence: TGTGCCAGCAGCTCCGGCCTTAGCAATCAGCCCCAGCATTTT.

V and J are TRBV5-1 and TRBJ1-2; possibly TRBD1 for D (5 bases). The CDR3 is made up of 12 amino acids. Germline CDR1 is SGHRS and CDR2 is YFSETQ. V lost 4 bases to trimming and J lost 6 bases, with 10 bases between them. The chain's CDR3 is CASSPQGDGYTF. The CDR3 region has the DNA TGCGCCAGCAGCCCCCAGGGTGATGGCTACACCTTC.

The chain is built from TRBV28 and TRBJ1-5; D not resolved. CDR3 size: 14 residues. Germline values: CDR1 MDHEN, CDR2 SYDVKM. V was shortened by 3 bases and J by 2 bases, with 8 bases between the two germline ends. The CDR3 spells CASSLIGRNQPQHF. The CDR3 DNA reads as TGTGCCAGCAGTTTGATCGGTCGCAATCAGCCCCAGCATTTT.

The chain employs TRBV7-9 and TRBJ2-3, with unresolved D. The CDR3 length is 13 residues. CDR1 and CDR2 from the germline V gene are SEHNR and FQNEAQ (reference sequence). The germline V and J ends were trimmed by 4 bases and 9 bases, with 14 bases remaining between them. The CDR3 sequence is CASSSPTDRTQYF. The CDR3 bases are TGTGCCAGCAGCTCCCCCACAGATAGGACGCAGTATTTT. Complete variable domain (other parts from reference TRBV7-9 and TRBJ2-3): DTGVSQNPRHKITKRGQNVTFRCDPISEHNRLYWYRQTLGQGPEFLTYFQNEAQLEKSRLLSDRFSAERPKGSFSTLEIQRTEQGDSAMYLCASSSPTDRTQYFGPGTRLTVL.

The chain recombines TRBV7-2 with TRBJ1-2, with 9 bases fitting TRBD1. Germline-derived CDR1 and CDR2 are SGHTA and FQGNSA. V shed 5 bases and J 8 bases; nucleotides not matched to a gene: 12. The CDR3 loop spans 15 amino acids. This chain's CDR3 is CASSPRTGVGTGYTF. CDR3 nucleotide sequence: TGTGCCAGCAGCCCCCGGACAGGGGTGGGTACCGGCTACACCTTC. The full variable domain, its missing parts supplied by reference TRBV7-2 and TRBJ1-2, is GAGVSQSPSNKVTEKGKDVELRCDPISGHTALYWYRQSLGQGLEFLIYFQGNSAPDKSGLPSDRFSAERTGGSVSTLTIQRTQQEDSAVYLCASSPRTGVGTGYTFGSGTRLTVV.